The entry that follows covers one T cell receptor beta chain sequence. Its recognized antigen is unknown. No qualities accompany the bases; no much larger clone lies one base away. The study tested focal radiation therapy combined with CTLA-4 blockade (ipilimumab) in patients with chemo-refractory metastatic non-small-cell lung cancer. The method was the immunoSEQ multiplex PCR assay. TCRdb carries this immuneACCESS record with in-frame sequences only. Its versions omit some clonotypes, under half of them owing to an unresolved V gene in the studies checked, with the rest unexplained. This sample is represented by 100,000 to 150,000 clones; around 90% of them were singletons. Approximately 7% of the sample lies in the top ten. Counted from cysteine to phenylalanine, this CDR3 has 14 amino acids. Only CDR3 DNA is held: 42 bases, read in frame from base 1. In the germline V gene, CDR1 corresponds to WSHSY and CDR2 to SAAADI. The junction shows trimming of 4 bases on V and 6 bases on J, and the gene matches do not reach 8 bases of it.

This sample was taken from a study of radiotherapy plus CTLA-4 blockade in lung cancer (dated by TCRdb to the late 2010s). Describing the broader study: Objective responses were observed in approximately 18% of enrolled patients, and disease control was achieved in around 30%.

Overall results and qualifications from the work: TCR clones derived from tumors expanded in peripheral blood after treatment with radiotherapy and ipilimumab. Early dynamic changes in blood T cell clones, together with increased serum interferon-beta after radiation, were reported as the strongest predictors of response.

The sequenced sample was peripheral blood, obtained from a patient treated with radiotherapy plus ipilimumab. This TCR derives from a human donor with non-small cell lung cancer that progressed on radiotherapy plus ipilimumab. The chain is assembled from TRBV10-2 and TRBJ1-1; TRBD1 matches 7 bases in the middle. The DNA reads TGCGCCAGCAGTGTGGAGGGGGCAGGCGCTGAAGCTTTCTTT. Its coded protein is CASSVEGAGAEAFF.